These T cell receptor beta chains were read from a single sample in a study of T cells in Graves' hyperthyroidism and ophthalmopathy. TCRdb reanalysed the multiplex PCR reads using MiXCR and keeps one entry per CDR3 protein. The sample has about 58,000 distinct CDR3 sequences; roughly 52% are singletons. The specimen was blood. These receptors originate from a woman aged 25 to 45 with Graves' ophthalmopathy. The CDR3 runs from the conserved cysteine through the conserved F or W. A D gene is named only where the DNA matches it firmly. Some rows mark clone size as missing; the rest say once, few, many or name a class of expanded clone.

v_call: TRBV20-1
j_call: TRBJ1-1
d_call: .
clone_size: many
cdr3_nt: TGCAGTGCACGCCCCGGGGTGAACACTGAAGCTTTCTTT
cdr3_aa: CSARPGVNTEAFF

v_call: TRBV29-1
j_call: TRBJ2-1
d_call: TRBD1
clone_size: many
cdr3_nt: TGCAGCTTCCGGACAGGGGGCATCAACAATGAGCAGTTCTTC
cdr3_aa: CSFRTGGINNEQFF

v_call: TRBV6-1
j_call: TRBJ2-2
d_call: .
clone_size: many
cdr3_nt: TGTGCCAGCAGTGCACTATCTTCGAACACCGGGGAGCTGTTTTTT
cdr3_aa: CASSALSSNTGELFF

v_call: TRBV10-1
j_call: TRBJ2-1
d_call: TRBD1
clone_size: once
cdr3_nt: TGCGCCAGCAGGACATACCCCCGGGACAGATACAATGAGCAGTTCTTC
cdr3_aa: CASRTYPRDRYNEQFF

v_call: TRBV20-1
j_call: TRBJ1-5
d_call: TRBD1
clone_size: many
cdr3_nt: TGCAGTGCTAGACCAGGGAGGACAGGGTCCAATCAGCCCCAGCATTTT
cdr3_aa: CSARPGRTGSNQPQHF

v_call: TRBV5-6
j_call: TRBJ2-3
d_call: .
clone_size: .
cdr3_nt: TGTGCCAGCAGCTGGGGGGCTTTGGATACGCAGTATTTT
cdr3_aa: CASSWGALDTQYF

v_call: TRBV4-2
j_call: TRBJ2-3
d_call: .
clone_size: many
cdr3_nt: TGTGCCAGCAGCCAGGAGCGGAGTAGGGGGGATACGCAGTATTTT
cdr3_aa: CASSQERSRGDTQYF

v_call: TRBV4-2
j_call: TRBJ2-1
d_call: TRBD1
clone_size: once
cdr3_nt: TGTGCCAGCAGGCCGGGACAGGGGGCGGTAAACAATGAGCAGTTCTTC
cdr3_aa: CASRPGQGAVNNEQFF

v_call: TRBV2
j_call: TRBJ1-2
d_call: TRBD1
clone_size: many
cdr3_nt: TGTGCCAGCACCCCGGGACAGGGGGTTAACTATGGCTACACCTTC
cdr3_aa: CASTPGQGVNYGYTF

v_call: TRBV29-1
j_call: TRBJ2-3
d_call: .
clone_size: once
cdr3_nt: TGCAGCGTGGGAACAGGGACGGTAACAGATACGCAGTATTTT
cdr3_aa: CSVGTGTVTDTQYF

v_call: TRBV24-1
j_call: TRBJ1-1
d_call: .
clone_size: .
cdr3_nt: TGTGCCACCAGTGTGGCGGGACCCTCCTACAATGAAGCTTTCTTT
cdr3_aa: CATSVAGPSYNEAFF

v_call: TRBV7-9
j_call: TRBJ1-2
d_call: .
clone_size: .
cdr3_nt: TGTGCCAGCAGCATGGGGACTAACTACGGCTACACCTTC
cdr3_aa: CASSMGTNYGYTF

v_call: TRBV24-1
j_call: TRBJ2-7
d_call: .
clone_size: medium-sized
cdr3_nt: TGTGCCACCAGTGACCCGGACCAGGAGCAGTACTTC
cdr3_aa: CATSDPDQEQYF

v_call: TRBV5-1
j_call: TRBJ2-7
d_call: .
clone_size: once
cdr3_nt: TGCGCCAGCAGCTTGGAAGGCAGGGCCGAGCAGTACTTC
cdr3_aa: CASSLEGRAEQYF

v_call: TRBV7-9
j_call: TRBJ1-4
d_call: .
clone_size: .
cdr3_nt: TGTGCCAGCAGCATACTGGGGCATAATGAAAAACTGTCTTTT
cdr3_aa: CASSILGHNEKLSF

v_call: TRBV7-9
j_call: TRBJ2-3
d_call: .
clone_size: .
cdr3_nt: TGTGCCAGCATCCCTTTCAGGGGGCGTCGGGGGGTTGAAATCAGCACAGATACGCAGTATTTT
cdr3_aa: CASIPFRGRRGVEISTDTQYF

v_call: TRBV19
j_call: TRBJ1-2
d_call: TRBD1
clone_size: few
cdr3_nt: TGTGCCAGTAGTTACCGGACAGGGAACTATGGCTACACCTTC
cdr3_aa: CASSYRTGNYGYTF

v_call: TRBV24-1
j_call: TRBJ2-7
d_call: .
clone_size: medium-sized
cdr3_nt: TGTGCCACCAGTGATTCCTCGAAATACGAGCAGTACTTC
cdr3_aa: CATSDSSKYEQYF

v_call: TRBV6-5
j_call: TRBJ2-7
d_call: TRBD1
clone_size: .
cdr3_nt: TGTGCCAGCAGTTACCTGGGGACAGGGGCCTCCTACGAGCAGTACTTC
cdr3_aa: CASSYLGTGASYEQYF

v_call: TRBV25-1
j_call: TRBJ2-1
d_call: TRBD2
clone_size: .
cdr3_nt: TGTGCCTGCAGTGCAACGGGACTAGCGGATTTCTACAATGAGCAGTTCTTC
cdr3_aa: CACSATGLADFYNEQFF

v_call: TRBV7-9
j_call: TRBJ2-1
d_call: TRBD2
clone_size: .
cdr3_nt: TGTGCCAGCACCTTTGCTAGCGGGAGAATTAGTGGTGAGCAGTTCTTC
cdr3_aa: CASTFASGRISGEQFF

v_call: TRBV5-4
j_call: TRBJ1-4
d_call: .
clone_size: many
cdr3_nt: TGTGCCAGCAGCTTGAAGGACAGTGAAAAACTGTTTTTT
cdr3_aa: CASSLKDSEKLFF

v_call: TRBV5-8
j_call: TRBJ1-6
d_call: .
clone_size: .
cdr3_nt: TGTGCCAGCAGCTCGGGGGAAAATAATTCACCCCTCCACTTT
cdr3_aa: CASSSGENNSPLHF

v_call: TRBV7-3
j_call: TRBJ2-1
d_call: TRBD2
clone_size: many
cdr3_nt: TGTGCCAGCAGCTTAAAACTAGCGGGATCCGATGAGCAGTTCTTC
cdr3_aa: CASSLKLAGSDEQFF

v_call: TRBV20-1
j_call: TRBJ1-5
d_call: .
clone_size: .
cdr3_nt: TGCAGTGCTAGGGGGCCGGGGACTACGACTAAGCCCCAGCATTTT
cdr3_aa: CSARGPGTTTKPQHF

v_call: TRBV20-1
j_call: TRBJ2-7
d_call: TRBD1
clone_size: .
cdr3_nt: TGCAGTGCTGGGACAGGGGCTGCCGGGGAGCAGTACTTC
cdr3_aa: CSAGTGAAGEQYF

v_call: TRBV5-4
j_call: TRBJ2-3
d_call: .
clone_size: many
cdr3_nt: TGTGCCAGCAGCTTTCCGGGCCCTTCTAGCACAGATACGCAGTATTTT
cdr3_aa: CASSFPGPSSTDTQYF

v_call: TRBV4-1
j_call: TRBJ2-1
d_call: .
clone_size: many
cdr3_nt: TGCGCCAGCAGCCAAGGGACGCAAGCTCGTGAGCAGTTCTTC
cdr3_aa: CASSQGTQAREQFF

v_call: TRBV29-1
j_call: TRBJ2-1
d_call: TRBD1
clone_size: .
cdr3_nt: TGCAGCTTGGGACAGGCCCGCAATGAGCAGTTCTTC
cdr3_aa: CSLGQARNEQFF

v_call: TRBV9
j_call: TRBJ2-7
d_call: TRBD1
clone_size: many
cdr3_nt: TGTGCCAGCGGCAACCCAGGACAGGGGGTCTACGAGCAGTACTTC
cdr3_aa: CASGNPGQGVYEQYF

v_call: TRBV20-1
j_call: TRBJ1-5
d_call: .
clone_size: .
cdr3_nt: TGCAGTGCTTCTACGGGGACTACGACTAAGCCCCAGCATTTT
cdr3_aa: CSASTGTTTKPQHF

v_call: TRBV7-7
j_call: TRBJ2-1
d_call: TRBD1
clone_size: .
cdr3_nt: TGTGCTAGTCGAGCGACAGGGGGCTGGGGTTCCTACAATGAGCAGTTCTTC
cdr3_aa: CASRATGGWGSYNEQFF

v_call: TRBV27
j_call: TRBJ2-5
d_call: .
clone_size: many
cdr3_nt: TGTGCCAGCAGTTTACGGCAGCTCCCTCGGGAGACCCAGTACTTC
cdr3_aa: CASSLRQLPRETQYF

v_call: TRBV25-1
j_call: TRBJ1-1
d_call: .
clone_size: many
cdr3_nt: TGTGCCAGCAGCACAGGGAACACTGAAGCTTTCTTT
cdr3_aa: CASSTGNTEAFF

v_call: TRBV11-1
j_call: TRBJ2-7
d_call: TRBD2
clone_size: .
cdr3_nt: TGTGCCAGAAGTTCCGCTAGCGGGAGCTCCTACGAGCAGTACTTC
cdr3_aa: CARSSASGSSYEQYF

v_call: TRBV28
j_call: TRBJ1-5
d_call: .
clone_size: many
cdr3_nt: TGTGCCAGCAGTTTGTTACCCGGGACGGATAATCAGCCCCAGCATTTT
cdr3_aa: CASSLLPGTDNQPQHF

v_call: TRBV9
j_call: TRBJ2-1
d_call: TRBD2
clone_size: .
cdr3_nt: TGTGCCAGCAGCGCCGCGGGGGGCGAATACAATGAGCAGTCCTTC
cdr3_aa: CASSAAGGEYNEQSF

v_call: TRBV6-2/TRBV6-3
j_call: TRBJ1-6
d_call: .
clone_size: .
cdr3_nt: TGTGCCAGCAGTTACACTGGACAGAATAATTCACCCCTCCACTTT
cdr3_aa: CASSYTGQNNSPLHF

v_call: TRBV3-1
j_call: TRBJ2-7
d_call: .
clone_size: many
cdr3_nt: TGTGCCAGCAGCCAAGGGTCTCGTGAGCAGTACTTC
cdr3_aa: CASSQGSREQYF

v_call: TRBV5-1
j_call: TRBJ2-7
d_call: TRBD1
clone_size: many
cdr3_nt: TGCGCCAGCAGCTGGACAGGGGACCGCCGCGAGCAGTACTTC
cdr3_aa: CASSWTGDRREQYF

v_call: TRBV11-3
j_call: TRBJ2-7
d_call: .
clone_size: many
cdr3_nt: TGTGCCAGCAGCTTAGAAACCGGGAGCTACTACGAGCAGTACTTC
cdr3_aa: CASSLETGSYYEQYF

v_call: TRBV2
j_call: TRBJ1-1
d_call: TRBD1
clone_size: many
cdr3_nt: TGTGCCAGCAGTGTTAAAGGGGGCCCGGCTGAAGCTTTCTTT
cdr3_aa: CASSVKGGPAEAFF

v_call: TRBV10-3
j_call: TRBJ1-5
d_call: TRBD1
clone_size: once
cdr3_nt: TGTGCCATCAAGACCGGGACAGGGGGCCTCAATCAGCCCCAGCATTTT
cdr3_aa: CAIKTGTGGLNQPQHF

v_call: TRBV29-1
j_call: TRBJ2-7
d_call: .
clone_size: .
cdr3_nt: TGCAGCGTTGAAGATTGGATGGGGGCCGAGCAGTACTTC
cdr3_aa: CSVEDWMGAEQYF

v_call: TRBV20-1
j_call: TRBJ2-1
d_call: TRBD1
clone_size: .
cdr3_nt: TGCAGTGCCGACAGGGGATTGGAGTTGAGCACTGAAGCTTTCTTC
cdr3_aa: CSADRGLELSTEAFF

v_call: TRBV12-3/TRBV12-4
j_call: TRBJ2-5
d_call: TRBD2
clone_size: many
cdr3_nt: TGTGCCAGCACCCCTGGACTAGAGGTAACTAAGACCCAGTACTTC
cdr3_aa: CASTPGLEVTKTQYF

v_call: TRBV9
j_call: TRBJ2-7
d_call: TRBD2
clone_size: medium-sized
cdr3_nt: TGTGCCAGCAGCCAGGAGGGCGGGAGACTCTACGAGCAGTACTTC
cdr3_aa: CASSQEGGRLYEQYF

v_call: TRBV6-1
j_call: TRBJ2-7
d_call: TRBD2
clone_size: many
cdr3_nt: TGTGCCAGCAGAACTAGCGGGAGGAGGTCCTACGAGCAGTACTTC
cdr3_aa: CASRTSGRRSYEQYF

v_call: TRBV20-1
j_call: TRBJ1-5
d_call: .
clone_size: .
cdr3_nt: TGCAGTGCTAGAGAACGCCGTAGCGGGCTTGGGGGTGAGCAGCCCCAGCATTTT
cdr3_aa: CSARERRSGLGGEQPQHF

v_call: TRBV5-4
j_call: TRBJ1-2
d_call: .
clone_size: many
cdr3_nt: TGTGCCAGCGGGAACGCGGCAGGCGCTAACTATGGCTACACCTTC
cdr3_aa: CASGNAAGANYGYTF

v_call: TRBV19
j_call: TRBJ2-1
d_call: TRBD1
clone_size: once
cdr3_nt: TGTGCCAGTAGTGGAGCTCCTACAGGGGGCCAATACAATGAGCAGTTCTTC
cdr3_aa: CASSGAPTGGQYNEQFF

v_call: TRBV7-9
j_call: TRBJ2-7
d_call: .
clone_size: many
cdr3_nt: TGTGCCAGCAGCCCGGACTCCCCCGGGCAGTACTTC
cdr3_aa: CASSPDSPGQYF

v_call: TRBV19
j_call: TRBJ2-2
d_call: TRBD1
clone_size: many
cdr3_nt: TGTGCCACCAGGGACAGGGGAAACACCGGGGAGCTGTTTTTT
cdr3_aa: CATRDRGNTGELFF

v_call: TRBV10-2
j_call: TRBJ2-2
d_call: .
clone_size: .
cdr3_nt: TGCGCCAGCAGTGCTAGGGTCCCAGCTTACGCCGGGGAGCTGTTTTTT
cdr3_aa: CASSARVPAYAGELFF

v_call: TRBV9
j_call: TRBJ2-1
d_call: TRBD1
clone_size: .
cdr3_nt: TGTGCCAGCAGCGGGACAGGGGCCTACAATGAGCAGTTCTTC
cdr3_aa: CASSGTGAYNEQFF

v_call: TRBV29-1
j_call: TRBJ1-5
d_call: .
clone_size: once
cdr3_nt: TGCAGCGTTGGAGGGGGGCTTAGTCAGCCCCAGCATTTT
cdr3_aa: CSVGGGLSQPQHF

v_call: TRBV15
j_call: TRBJ2-1
d_call: TRBD2
clone_size: .
cdr3_nt: TGTGCCACCAGCCGAATGACTAGCGGGAGTTTTGATGAGCAGTTCTTC
cdr3_aa: CATSRMTSGSFDEQFF